The subject of this entry is one T cell receptor beta chain. Which cohort a participant joined came from the clinical history participants gave. Cohort 3 recovered donors had two negative PCRs, clearance, or symptom resolution. Sequencing used immunoSEQ multiplex PCR; TCRdb keeps in-frame clones, though not all of them. The table lists under 300,000 clones, 75% to 90% of them singletons, with approximately 2% in the top ten. The record originates from a study of blood T cell repertoires in COVID-19. Whole-study context: Sample material is recorded as cDNA or gDNA derived from T cells, B-cell-depleted T cells, or PBMCs.

The CDR3 is made up of 17 amino acids. The V segment lost 4 bases and the J segment 8 bases; nucleotides outside the gene matches: 12. Per the germline V gene, CDR1 is SGHTA and CDR2 is FQGNSA. This clonotype originated in a woman in her fifties or sixties who had recovered from COVID-19. The chain couples TRBV7-2 to TRBJ2-2; 11 bases line up with TRBD2. The sample consisted of PBMCs or T cells enriched from blood (not recorded which). DNA of the CDR3: TGTGCCAGCAGCTCATCCCCACTAGCGGGAGTATATGGGGAGCTGTTTTTT. Translation: CASSSSPLAGVYGELFF.